This T cell receptor (beta chain) stems from a study of T cell responses to AZD1222 COVID-19 vaccine. This CDR3 contains 13 residues. The ends were cut back, 4 bases at V and 4 bases at J, with 10 bases in the middle. In germline, CDR1 is SGHAT, CDR2 FQNNGV. This table comes from immunoSEQ multiplex PCR, and its TCRdb copy is limited to in-frame clones, with some not included. The data show over 90,000 clones, approximately 81% seen once. The sequence derives from an adult in good health. V is TRBV11-2 and J is TRBJ2-5, with no clear D. The source material was peripheral blood, sampled on day 0 of AZD1222 vaccination. The CDR3 DNA reads as TGTGCCAGCAGCTCTACACCCGGAGAGACCCAGTACTTC. Translation gives CASSSTPGETQYF. The complete variable domain, with remaining parts taken from reference TRBV11-2 and TRBJ2-5, reads EAGVAQSPRYKIIEKRQSVAFWCNPISGHATLYWYQQILGQGPKLLIQFQNNGVVDDSQLPKDRFSAERLKGVDSTLKIQPAKLEDSAVYLCASSSTPGETQYFGPGTRLLVL.